Each of the 17 T cell receptor beta chains below was sequenced from the same sample in a study of cytomegalovirus exposure and HLA in healthy donors. The PCR made use of 60 Vbeta and 13 Jbeta primers. Generated by immunoSEQ multiplex PCR, the TCRdb table keeps only in-frame clones and is missing some. The table includes over 80,000 clones, over 75% detected once. Sequencing used PBMCs. These receptors were obtained from a man aged 40-50 years in good health and CMV-seropositive.

CDR3 coding DNA: TGTGCCAGCAGTGAAACGGGGAACACTGAAGCTTTCTTT. It codes for CASSETGNTEAFF. The chain links TRBV6-1 to TRBJ1-1; D gene ambiguous. This CDR3 has 13 residues. From germline, CDR1 is MNHNS and CDR2 SASEGT. V lost 2 bases to trimming and J lost 1 base, with 5 bases between them.

This clone was recorded a few times. This rearrangement joins TRBV5-4 to TRBJ2-3; D is undetermined. Trimming removed 0 bases from V and 0 bases from J, with 8 bases in between. CDR3 length: 15 residues. Germline-derived CDR1 and CDR2 are SGHNT and YYREEE (reference sequence). CDR3 DNA: TGTGCCAGCAGCTTGGCGGTCGCTAGCACAGATACGCAGTATTTT. It translates to CASSLAVASTDTQYF. The full variable domain, with the rest looked up from reference TRBV5-4 and TRBJ2-3, is ETGVTQSPTHLIKTRGQQVTLRCSSQSGHNTVSWYQQALGQGPQFIFQYYREEENGRGNFPPRFSGLQFPNYSSELNVNALELDDSALYLCASSLAVASTDTQYFGPGTRLTVL.

V gene TRBV4-1 combines with J gene TRBJ1-1, with TRBD1 identical over 8 bases. This CDR3 spans 16 amino acids. The V gene end was trimmed by 0 bases and the J gene end by 1 base; junction bases not matched to a gene: 4. Germline V gene lookup returns CDR1 MGHRA and CDR2 YSYEKL. The CDR3, as DNA: TGCGCCAGCAGCCAAGATCCTGGGACAGGGAACACTGAAGCTTTCTTT. Translating it yields CASSQDPGTGNTEAFF.

This sequence joins TRBV5-4 and TRBJ2-7, with D tentatively TRBD2 (6 bases). Germline values: CDR1 SGHNT, CDR2 YYREEE (reference sequence). CDR3 size: 14 residues. Trimming left V 1 base short and J 2 bases short, with 10 bases between. The CDR3 DNA reads as TGTGCCAGCAGCTTGTCCGGGGGAACCTACGAGCAGTACTTC. Amino acids: CASSLSGGTYEQYF.

This rearrangement joins TRBV27 to TRBJ2-5, with D perhaps matching TRBD2 (5 bases). This CDR3 comprises 13 residues. CDR1 MNHEY and CDR2 SMNVEV come from the germline V gene (reference sequence). The V and J ends lost 5 bases and 5 bases respectively, with 12 bases between them. CDR3 in DNA: TGTGCCAGCAGTCCTCTCGGGGTGGAGACCCAGTACTTC. This encodes CASSPLGVETQYF.

The table lists this clone with a few counts. This CDR3 is CASSLVGQGTTYEQYF. The CDR3 DNA reads as TGTGCCAGCAGCTTAGTGGGTCAGGGGACCACCTACGAGCAGTACTTC. The chain combines TRBV11-2 with TRBJ2-7; possibly TRBD1 for D (6 bases). Trimming cost V 1 base and J 2 bases, with 15 bases left between them. There are 16 residues in the CDR3. The germline V gene has CDR1 SGHAT and CDR2 FQNNGV.

The rearrangement uses TRBV5-6 and TRBJ1-6, with a tentative D call TRBD1 (5 bases). The CDR3 totals 14 residues. CDR1 and CDR2 from the germline V gene are SGHDT and YYEEEE. Trimming shortened V by 1 base and J by 7 bases, and 9 bases separated the two germline ends. CDR3 sequence: CASSLIQENSPLHF. In nucleotides, the CDR3 is TGTGCCAGCAGCTTGATACAGGAGAATTCACCCCTCCACTTT. The full variable domain, rest sourced from reference TRBV5-6 and TRBJ1-6, is DAGVTQSPTHLIKTRGQQVTLRCSPKSGHDTVSWYQQALGQGPQFIFQYYEEEERQRGNFPDRFSGHQFPNYSSELNVNALLLGDSALYLCASSLIQENSPLHFGNGTRLTVT.

This clone appeared a few times. This sequence joins TRBV5-1 and TRBJ1-3; 9 nucleotides match TRBD1. Germline V lookup: CDR1 SGHRS, CDR2 YFSETQ. The length of the CDR3 is 18 residues. V lost 3 bases, J lost 0 bases, and 10 bases stayed unmatched. The CDR3 loop reads CASSWGQGTPSSGNTIYF. In nucleotides, the CDR3 is TGCGCCAGCAGCTGGGGACAGGGAACTCCGAGCTCTGGAAACACCATATATTTT.

This chain joins TRBV28 and TRBJ1-2; 11 bases match TRBD1. The V segment lost 6 bases and the J segment 0 bases; nucleotides outside the gene matches: 3. The CDR3 is 15 amino acids. Germline V gene data show CDR1 as MDHEN and CDR2 as SYDVKM. CDR3 sequence (DNA): TGTGCCAGCAGCGCGGGACAGGGGGCTAACTATGGCTACACCTTC. The encoded protein is CASSAGQGANYGYTF.

The chain employs TRBV9 and TRBJ2-5, with 10 bases matching TRBD2. The CDR3 is 14 residues long. The germline CDR1 and CDR2 sequences are SGDLS and YYNGEE. Losses at the gene ends were 3 bases for V and 4 bases for J; bases not matched to a gene: 3. CDR3 residues: CASSARTSGETQYF. The CDR3, as DNA: TGTGCCAGCAGCGCCAGGACTAGCGGAGAGACCCAGTACTTC.

This clone has just one count. This chain connects TRBV28 to TRBJ2-7, with D perhaps TRBD2 (5 bases). With 4 bases removed from V and 2 bases from J, the gap between germline ends came to 21 bases. The CDR3 has 17 residues. Germline lookup yields CDR1 MDHEN and CDR2 SYDVKM. The DNA for the CDR3 is TGTGCCAGCAGTTCTCTCAGCGGTCCCCCGGCGCCCTACGAGCAGTACTTC. Residues: CASSSLSGPPAPYEQYF.

V is TRBV6-5 and J is TRBJ1-5; weak D call: TRBD1 (5 bases). Germline lookup yields CDR1 MNHEY and CDR2 SVGAGI. V was cut by 4 bases and J by 5 bases, with 12 bases left in between. This CDR3 has 14 residues. CDR3 nucleotides: TGTGCCAGCAGTTCCTCGACGGGGGATCAGCCCCAGCATTTT. Amino acids: CASSSSTGDQPQHF.

This clone was picked up one time. J is TRBJ2-7 and V is TRBV10-3; D is perhaps TRBD1 (6 bases). Per the germline V gene, CDR1 is ENHRY and CDR2 is SYGVKD. The CDR3 is 12 residues long. V lost 7 bases and J 1 base, leaving 8 bases between the germline ends. CDR3 region: CAIKGQSYEQYF. Written as DNA, the CDR3 is TGTGCCATCAAGGGACAATCCTACGAGCAGTACTTC.

The rearrangement links TRBV6-6 to TRBJ1-1, with D unclear. The ends were cut back, 3 bases at V and 4 bases at J, with 9 bases in the middle. This CDR3 spans 13 amino acids. Germline assignment: CDR1 MNHNY and CDR2 SVGAGI (reference sequence). CDR3 sequence (DNA): TGTGCCAGCAGTTATTCCGCGGGCACTGAAGCTTTCTTT. This codes for CASSYSAGTEAFF.

V and J are TRBV7-2 and TRBJ2-7; D unresolved. The ends were cut back, 2 bases at V and 6 bases at J, with 5 bases in the middle. The CDR3 spans 11 residues. Germline CDR1 is SGHTA and CDR2 is FQGNSA. The CDR3 bases are TGTGCCAGCAGCTTAAGGAGCGAGCAGTACTTC. Its translation is CASSLRSEQYF.

This sequence joins TRBV13 and TRBJ2-2; no definite D call. Germline CDR1 is PRHDT and CDR2 is FYEKMQ (reference sequence). V lost 3 bases and J 2 bases, leaving 13 bases between the germline ends. The CDR3 spans 16 residues. The CDR3 protein is CASSLPENGNTGELFF. The CDR3, as DNA: TGTGCCAGCAGCTTGCCCGAGAATGGTAACACCGGGGAGCTGTTTTTT.

V usage is TRBV19 and J usage is TRBJ1-5; D is possibly TRBD1 (6 bases). Germline V lookup: CDR1 LNHDA, CDR2 SQIVND (reference sequence). Trimming left V 1 base short and J 1 base short, with 8 bases between. The CDR3 has 15 residues. CDR3 sequence reads: CASSIGTASNQPQHF. In DNA form, the CDR3 reads TGTGCCAGTAGTATAGGGACAGCGAGCAATCAGCCCCAGCATTTT.